A selection of T cell receptor beta chains follows, all from one sample in a study of cytomegalovirus exposure and HLA in healthy donors. This table comes from immunoSEQ multiplex PCR, and its TCRdb copy is limited to in-frame clones, with some not included. The table lists roughly 150,000 clones, roughly 72% of them singletons, with approximately 2.1% in the top ten. Specimen: PBMCs. These receptors were collected from a man aged 35 to 55 in good health and CMV-seronegative. Each CDR3 is given with its conserved first and last residue. A D gene is named only where the DNA matches it firmly. Clone size is stated in some rows and not others, as once, few, many or a class when expanded.

>TRBJ1-6|-|-|TRBV5-1
CASSIDGGNSPLHF
TGCGCCAGCAGCATCGACGGGGGAAATTCACCCCTCCACTTT
>TRBJ2-7|TRBD1|-|TRBV28
CASSHTGTGSYEQYF
TGTGCCAGCAGTCATACCGGGACAGGGTCCTACGAGCAGTACTTC
>TRBJ2-1|TRBD1|-|TRBV4-1
CASSHETGKLGKGNNEQFF
TGCGCCAGCAGCCACGAGACAGGGAAGCTAGGGAAGGGGAACAATGAGCAGTTCTTC
>TRBJ2-5|TRBD2|-|TRBV4-1
CASSQDPAGGPGETQYF
TGCGCCAGCAGCCAAGATCCAGCGGGAGGGCCGGGGGAGACCCAGTACTTC
>TRBJ2-1|-|-|TRBV7-2
CASSWGAGAAYNEQFF
TGTGCCAGCAGCTGGGGGGCGGGAGCGGCCTACAATGAGCAGTTCTTC
>TRBJ1-6|TRBD1|few|TRBV28
CASSPTGEVYNSPLHF
TGTGCCAGCAGCCCTACAGGGGAGGTTTATAATTCACCCCTCCACTTT
>TRBJ2-3|-|few|TRBV13
CASSSLGRRLVPDTQYF
TGTGCCAGCAGCTCCCTGGGCAGGCGCCTGGTTCCAGATACGCAGTATTTT
>TRBJ2-1|TRBD2|-|TRBV2
CASSESSGGWDEQFF
TGTGCCAGCAGTGAATCTAGCGGGGGGTGGGATGAGCAGTTCTTC
>TRBJ2-3|-|-|TRBV5-6
CASSHLPGNPDTQYF
TGTGCCAGCAGCCATCTACCGGGAAACCCAGATACGCAGTATTTT
>TRBJ1-5|-|-|TRBV5-1
CASSPRVRQPQHF
TGCGCCAGCAGCCCCAGGGTAAGACAGCCCCAGCATTTT
>TRBJ1-2|-|-|TRBV5-1
CASSPEDGLNYGYTF
TGCGCCAGCAGCCCGGAGGACGGACTTAACTATGGCTACACCTTC
>TRBJ2-7|-|few|TRBV11-2
CASSFSASSYEQYF
TGTGCCAGCAGCTTTAGCGCTAGCTCCTACGAGCAGTACTTC
>TRBJ1-2|TRBD1|few|TRBV7-9
CASSLGGTGANYGYTF
TGTGCCAGCAGCTTAGGGGGGACAGGTGCTAACTATGGCTACACCTTC
>TRBJ2-3|TRBD2|-|TRBV7-9
CASSFPLSGKGTDTQYF
TGTGCCAGCAGCTTTCCCCTTAGCGGGAAAGGCACAGATACGCAGTATTTT
>TRBJ1-1|-|-|TRBV5-6
CASIQLGPSNTEAFF
TGTGCCAGCATCCAACTGGGGCCTTCCAACACTGAAGCTTTCTTT
>TRBJ2-3|-|-|TRBV5-1
CASSLATIRDPQYF
TGCGCCAGCAGCTTAGCAACTATTAGAGATCCGCAGTATTTT
>TRBJ2-5|-|-|TRBV21-1
CASSKGSGGYQETQYF
TGTGCCAGCAGCAAAGGGAGCGGGGGGTACCAAGAGACCCAGTACTTC
>TRBJ2-5|-|once|TRBV6-6
CASSGAGGETQYF
TGTGCCAGCAGTGGGGCAGGTGGAGAGACCCAGTACTTC
>TRBJ2-1|-|-|TRBV6-4
CASSDSDSNEQFF
TGTGCCAGCAGTGACTCGGACAGTAATGAGCAGTTCTTC
>TRBJ2-7|TRBD2|few|TRBV2
CASRFLGGVQSYEQYF
TGTGCCAGCCGTTTCCTCGGGGGGGTACAGTCCTACGAGCAGTACTTC
>TRBJ2-7|TRBD1|-|TRBV9
CASSVGGGGQGLTYEQYF
TGTGCCAGCAGCGTAGGAGGCGGCGGACAGGGACTCACCTACGAGCAGTACTTC
>TRBJ2-7|TRBD2|-|TRBV28
CASSPPGLGSYEQYF
TGTGCCAGCAGTCCCCCGGGACTAGGCTCCTACGAGCAGTACTTC
>TRBJ2-3|-|-|TRBV7-9
CASSLRGGPDTQYF
TGTGCCAGCAGCTTAAGGGGGGGGCCAGATACGCAGTATTTT
>TRBJ2-5|TRBD2|-|TRBV27
CASSFQREGLETQYF
TGTGCCAGCAGTTTCCAGCGGGAGGGCCTAGAGACCCAGTACTTC
>TRBJ1-5|TRBD1|-|TRBV28
CASSPRTGSNQPQHF
TGTGCCAGCAGCCCCCGGACAGGAAGCAATCAGCCCCAGCATTTT
>TRBJ1-5|-|few|TRBV2
CASRDRYSNQPQHF
TGTGCCAGCAGGGACAGATATAGCAATCAGCCCCAGCATTTT
>TRBJ1-1|TRBD1|-|TRBV27
CASAWAGGTEAFF
TGTGCCAGCGCTTGGGCAGGGGGCACTGAAGCTTTCTTT
>TRBJ1-1|TRBD1|-|TRBV18
CASSLQGALNTEAFF
TGTGCCAGCTCACTTCAGGGGGCTTTGAACACTGAAGCTTTCTTT
>TRBJ2-7|TRBD2|-|TRBV11-2
CASSSLSPMRGGHEQYF
TGTGCCAGCAGCTCCCTGAGCCCTATGCGGGGGGGCCACGAGCAGTACTTC
>TRBJ1-3|-|few|TRBV28
CASEGTGNTIYF
TGTGCCAGCGAGGGTACTGGAAACACCATATATTTT
>TRBJ2-7|-|-|TRBV6-5
CASSPHPAGNEQYF
TGTGCCAGCAGTCCCCACCCCGCGGGGAACGAGCAGTACTTC
>TRBJ2-2|-|-|TRBV7-9
CASSLNSMNTGELFF
TGTGCCAGCAGCTTAAACTCCATGAACACCGGGGAGCTGTTTTTT
>TRBJ2-2|TRBD1|-|TRBV12-5
CASGPGTGATGELFF
TGTGCTAGTGGACCTGGGACAGGGGCCACCGGGGAGCTGTTTTTT
>TRBJ2-2|-|-|TRBV10-1
CASSQGYTTGELFF
TGCGCCAGCAGTCAGGGATACACAACCGGGGAGCTGTTTTTT
>TRBJ2-1|-|-|TRBV7-9
CASSAPRVGDEQFF
TGTGCCAGCAGCGCTCCGAGGGTTGGGGATGAGCAGTTCTTC
>TRBJ2-7|-|-|TRBV18
CASSYRESYEQYF
TGTGCCAGCTCATACAGGGAGTCCTACGAGCAGTACTTC
>TRBJ1-3|-|few|TRBV14
CASSQERGQLLSGNTIYF
TGTGCCAGCAGCCAAGAACGCGGACAGTTACTCTCTGGAAACACCATATATTTT
>TRBJ2-2|TRBD1|few|TRBV7-6
CASSGGQADTGELFF
TGTGCCAGCAGCGGAGGACAGGCCGACACCGGGGAGCTGTTTTTT
>TRBJ2-5|-|-|TRBV11-2
CASSLASGRETQYF
TGTGCCAGCAGCTTAGCGTCGGGTCGCGAGACCCAGTACTTC
>TRBJ1-6|-|-|TRBV9
CASSAREHSPLHF
TGTGCCAGCAGCGCCAGGGAACATTCACCCCTCCACTTT
>TRBJ1-5|-|-|TRBV2
CASSLDGSNQPQHF
TGTGCCAGCAGTCTCGACGGGTCCAATCAGCCCCAGCATTTT
>TRBJ2-2|-|few|TRBV5-5
CASSFGGYNTGELFF
TGTGCCAGCAGCTTTGGGGGCTATAACACCGGGGAGCTGTTTTTT
>TRBJ2-2|TRBD2|few|TRBV9
CASSPTIAGAGTGELFF
TGTGCCAGCAGCCCGACTATAGCGGGAGCGGGCACCGGGGAGCTGTTTTTT
>TRBJ2-7|-|-|TRBV2
CASSEEAGIGYEQYF
TGTGCCAGCAGTGAAGAGGCGGGGATCGGCTACGAGCAGTACTTC
>TRBJ2-7|TRBD2|-|TRBV5-4
CASSLGAAGGSYEQYF
TGTGCCAGCAGCTTGGGAGCCGCGGGGGGTTCCTACGAGCAGTACTTC
>TRBJ2-5|-|few|TRBV4-1
CASSRRDSPEQTQYF
TGCGCCAGCAGCCGCCGGGACTCGCCTGAGCAGACCCAGTACTTC
>TRBJ2-7|TRBD2|-|TRBV11-2
CASSLERGGPREQYF
TGTGCCAGCAGCTTAGAGCGCGGGGGGCCCCGCGAGCAGTACTTC
>TRBJ2-5|TRBD2|-|TRBV5-6
CASSLQRDETQYF
TGTGCCAGCAGCTTGCAGCGGGATGAGACCCAGTACTTC
>TRBJ2-5|TRBD1|-|TRBV5-4
CASSLGQGRETQYF
TGTGCCAGCAGCTTGGGACAGGGGAGAGAGACCCAGTACTTC
>TRBJ2-7|TRBD2|-|TRBV4-3
CASSQGTSAAFYEQYF
TGCGCCAGCAGCCAAGGGACTAGCGCGGCCTTTTACGAGCAGTACTTC
>TRBJ1-2|-|-|TRBV2
CASNLQGNYGYTF
TGTGCCAGCAACCTACAGGGTAACTATGGCTACACCTTC
>TRBJ1-2|TRBD1|-|TRBV29-1
CSVEDRDRTYGYTF
TGCAGCGTTGAAGACCGGGACAGGACCTATGGCTACACCTTC
>TRBJ1-1|-|-|TRBV20-1
CSARGLTEAFF
TGCAGTGCTAGAGGTCTCACTGAAGCTTTCTTT
>TRBJ2-7|-|-|TRBV7-9
CASSLGVAAYEQYF
TGTGCCAGCAGCTTAGGGGTAGCGGCCTACGAGCAGTACTTC
>TRBJ2-7|-|few|TRBV11-2
CASSSGLTYEQYF
TGTGCCAGCAGCTCGGGACTGACCTACGAGCAGTACTTC
>TRBJ1-1|-|-|TRBV27
CASSLYGPNTEAFF
TGTGCCAGCAGCCTATATGGGCCCAACACTGAAGCTTTCTTT
>TRBJ1-2|-|-|TRBV7-9
CASSSSRGSYTF
TGTGCCAGCAGCTCAAGCAGGGGTTCGTACACCTTC